This T cell receptor beta chain originates from a study of lung T cells in sarcoidosis with Löfgren's syndrome. V was clipped by 6 bases and J by 4 bases, with 10 bases between them. The CDR3 consists of 13 residues. Germline V CDR1 and CDR2: SGHTA, FQGNSA. Each CDR3 protein is one row after TCRdb ran MiXCR on the reads. The sample contains 58,000 or so distinct CDR3 sequences, 20% to 25% of which appear only once. The chain couples TRBV7-2 to TRBJ1-3; D is possibly TRBD1 (5 bases). Sequencing was performed on CD4+ T cells from PBMCs. The TCR sequence derives from a human donor with sarcoidosis (Löfgren's syndrome or another form), or a control subject (not recorded which). CDR3 DNA: TGTGCCAGCAGACTAGGGGACGGAAACACCATATATTTT. Protein sequence: CASRLGDGNTIYF.